This entry is about one TCR beta chain. Its antigen remains unidentified. V trimming: 5 bases; J trimming: 5 bases; junction bases outside the gene matches: 7. In germline, CDR1 is SGHVS, CDR2 FQNEAQ. CDR3 length: 14 amino acids. Method: immunoSEQ multiplex PCR; TCRdb's copy keeps in-frame clones and lacks some. The table shows around 18,000 clones, with 75% to 90% occurring only once. This specimen comes from a study of OX40 agonist ivuxolimab in advanced cancers. General study points: At 0.1 to 3.0 mg/kg and by week 6, CD4+ and CD8+ T cells in the blood had expanded clonally.

The sequence was obtained from an adult with an advanced solid tumor such as melanoma, head and neck, liver or kidney cancer. The rearrangement links TRBV7-8 to TRBJ2-5, with 8 bases matching TRBD1. The source was CD4+ or CD8+ T cells sorted from blood, collected in a trial of the OX40 agonist ivuxolimab. In nucleotides, the CDR3 is TGTGCCAGCAGCACGACAGGGGTTGGGGAGACCCAGTACTTC. It encodes CASSTTGVGETQYF.